Here is one TCR beta chain with its context. V lost 7 bases to trimming and J lost 4 bases, with 16 bases between them. Germline values: CDR1 MNHEY, CDR2 SVGAGI. CDR3 length: 14 amino acids. As originally analysed: How many nucleated cells were present was estimated from reference gene primer amplification. Sequenced by immunoSEQ multiplex PCR; TCRdb stores in-frame clones only, minus some. That table gives V, J and clone size, and the DNA gave D and trimming. The sample consists of 200,000 or so clones, approximately 91% of them appearing once. These data originate in a study of blood T cell repertoires in COVID-19. Study at large: Acute and convalescent COVID-19 samples came from the United States, Italy and Spain. Nucleic acid was either cDNA or gDNA, and it came from T cells, B-cell-depleted T cells, or PBMCs.

Sequenced material: peripheral blood. The receptor comes from a man aged 60-69 years who had recovered from COVID-19. V usage is TRBV6-5 and J usage is TRBJ1-1; TRBD1 might be the D (6 bases). The CDR3 protein is CASNLGGRGTEAFF. Here the CDR3 DNA reads TGTGCCAGCAACTTAGGGGGTAGAGGCACTGAAGCTTTCTTT.